These 22 T cell receptor beta chains were sequenced from one sample in a study of cytomegalovirus exposure and HLA in healthy donors. The assay was immunoSEQ multiplex PCR, and TCRdb's table has in-frame clones only and misses some. This table has about 130,000 clones, approximately 90% appearing once. The sequenced sample consisted of PBMCs. Receptors were obtained from a woman in her 30s in good health and CMV-seropositive.

This chain connects TRBV5-5 to TRBJ1-2, with D possibly TRBD1 on 6 matching bases. Germline CDR1 is SGHKS and CDR2 is YYEKEE (reference sequence). The V end lost 0 bases, the J end lost 6 bases, and 15 bases lay between the germline ends. The CDR3 length is 15 residues. In nucleotides, the CDR3 is TGTGCCAGCAGCTTGGACGGACAGATCTGGAATGGCTACACCTTC. Its translation: CASSLDGQIWNGYTF.

The chain employs TRBV18 and TRBJ2-2; D gene ambiguous. Looked up from germline, CDR1 is KGHSH and CDR2 is LQKENI. This CDR3 has 16 amino acids. Trimming removed 3 bases at V and 6 bases at J, with 17 bases between. The DNA for the CDR3 is TGTGCCAGCTCACCTTATCGAGACTTAACCGCCGGGGAGCTGTTTTTT. Translation gives CASSPYRDLTAGELFF.

This chain uses TRBV5-1 with TRBJ2-3, with 13 positions matching TRBD2. CDR3 length equals 17 residues. From germline, CDR1 is SGHRS and CDR2 YFSETQ. V was pared by 0 bases and J by 5 bases, with 6 bases of the junction left unmatched. In DNA form, the CDR3 reads TGCGCCAGCAGCTTGGGACGACTAGCGGGAGGACAAGATACGCAGTATTTT. It translates to CASSLGRLAGGQDTQYF.

This chain uses TRBV27 with TRBJ2-7; D uncertain. The CDR3 sequence is 16 residues long. Germline V CDR1 and CDR2: MNHEY, SMNVEV (reference sequence). Trimming removed 0 bases at V and 2 bases at J, with 14 bases between. The CDR3 nucleotides read TGTGCCAGCAGTTTATCGTTTCCCTCTGAGGCCTACGAGCAGTACTTC. This codes for CASSLSFPSEAYEQYF.

This clone showed up just a few times. The V gene is TRBV2, the J gene TRBJ2-7, with 8 positions matching TRBD1. The CDR3 is made up of 14 amino acids. Germline CDR1 reads SNHLY; CDR2 reads FYNNEI. V was clipped by 4 bases and J by 2 bases; unmatched bases: 4. The CDR3 DNA sequence: TGTGCCAGCAGTGGCGGACAGGGACCCTACGAGCAGTACTTC. It yields the protein CASSGGQGPYEQYF. Looking up the rest from reference TRBV2 and TRBJ2-7 gives the full variable domain: EPEVTQTPSHQVTQMGQEVILRCVPISNHLYFYWYRQILGQKVEFLVSFYNNEISEKSEIFDDQFSVERPDGSNFTLKIRSTKLEDSAMYFCASSGGQGPYEQYFGPGTRLTVT.

This clone was seen just once. V is TRBV11-2 and J is TRBJ2-2; 15 bases fit TRBD2. The germline V gene has CDR1 SGHAT and CDR2 FQNNGV. The CDR3 spans 18 residues. V lost 5 bases, J lost 4 bases, and 8 bases stayed unmatched. The CDR3 nucleotides read TGTGCCAGCAGCGGCTGGACTAGCGGGAGGGGTGGCACCGGGGAGCTGTTTTTT. It translates to CASSGWTSGRGGTGELFF.

V and J are TRBV5-1 and TRBJ1-1; D unclear. Trimming removed 7 bases at V and 6 bases at J, with 19 bases between. The CDR3 covers 14 residues. Germline V gene lookup returns CDR1 SGHRS and CDR2 YFSETQ. The CDR3 loop reads CASSRDKGSPEAFF. Written as DNA, the CDR3 is TGCGCCAGCTCCCGGGATAAAGGGAGCCCTGAAGCTTTCTTT. Complete variable domain (other parts from reference TRBV5-1 and TRBJ1-1): KAGVTQTPRYLIKTRGQQVTLSCSPISGHRSVSWYQQTPGQGLQFLFEYFSETQRNKGNFPGRFSGRQFSNSRSEMNVSTLELGDSALYLCASSRDKGSPEAFFGQGTRLTVV.

The chain has TRBV2 and TRBJ1-1, with D possibly TRBD1 on 5 matching bases. The CDR3 has 14 residues. Germline V gene data show CDR1 as SNHLY and CDR2 as FYNNEI. Trimming stripped 4 bases from V and 0 bases from J, with 9 bases between. The CDR3 DNA follows: TGTGCCAGCAGTGGACAGCGAATGAACACTGAAGCTTTCTTT. Translating it yields CASSGQRMNTEAFF.

The V call is TRBV28, the J call TRBJ1-2, with 11 bases lining up with TRBD1. The CDR3 is 16 amino acids. The V and J ends lost 5 bases and 7 bases, in that order; junction bases with no gene match: 12. Germline V gene sequence: CDR1 MDHEN, CDR2 SYDVKM. CDR3 nucleotide sequence: TGTGCCAGCAGTGATCCGGGACAGGGGGTTTTACGTGGCTACACCTTC. Translated: CASSDPGQGVLRGYTF.

This clone was recorded only once. The chain carries TRBV5-5 and TRBJ2-1; the D is unclear. Germline lookup yields CDR1 SGHKS and CDR2 YYEKEE (reference sequence). Trimming shortened V by 1 base and J by 7 bases, and 6 bases separated the two germline ends. The CDR3 has 12 amino acids. The CDR3 spells CASSLIGNEQFF. CDR3 bases: TGTGCCAGCAGCTTGATCGGGAATGAGCAGTTCTTC.

This chain joins TRBV7-9 and TRBJ1-5, with TRBD1 matching over 9 bases. V dropped 5 bases and J dropped 0; count of bases not matched to a gene: 2. The CDR3 has 15 residues. Germline CDR1 SEHNR, CDR2 FQNEAQ (reference sequence). The CDR3 DNA reads TGTGCCAGCAGCCTGGGACAGGGTAGCAATCAGCCCCAGCATTTT. This encodes CASSLGQGSNQPQHF.

The chain couples TRBV28 to TRBJ1-2, with D unclear. In germline, CDR1 is MDHEN, CDR2 SYDVKM. The CDR3 spans 11 residues. V dropped 7 bases and J dropped 2 bases, with 5 bases sitting between them. DNA for the CDR3: TGTGCCAGCACTCTAAACTATGGCTACACCTTC. Encoded protein: CASTLNYGYTF.

This clone has a handful of counts. The chain has TRBV9 and TRBJ1-1; D perhaps matches TRBD1 (6 bases). The germline V gene has CDR1 SGDLS and CDR2 YYNGEE. The V end lost 3 bases, the J end lost 0 bases, and 18 bases lay between the germline ends. The CDR3 loop spans 17 amino acids. This CDR3 is CASSGEGGERVNTEAFF. For the CDR3, the DNA is TGTGCCAGCAGCGGGGAAGGGGGTGAAAGGGTGAACACTGAAGCTTTCTTT.

The rearrangement joins TRBV19 to TRBJ2-3; a possible D gene is TRBD1 (6 bases). The CDR3 has 11 residues. CDR1 is LNHDA and CDR2 is SQIVND in the germline V gene (reference sequence). The ends were cut back, 6 bases at V and 9 bases at J, with 10 bases in the middle. CDR3 amino acids: CASSGTITQYF. For the CDR3, the DNA is TGTGCCAGTAGCGGGACAATCACGCAGTATTTT.

V usage is TRBV2 and J usage is TRBJ2-7, with 9 bases matching TRBD1. The CDR3 contains 15 residues. The germline CDR1 and CDR2 sequences are SNHLY and FYNNEI. V shed 4 bases, J shed 7 bases, and the junction held 11 bases outside the gene matches. CDR3 protein: CASSAYRDRAEEQYF. DNA for the CDR3: TGTGCCAGCAGTGCTTACCGGGACAGGGCGGAAGAGCAGTACTTC.

The chain uses TRBV7-8 and TRBJ1-1, with TRBD1 as a possible D gene (5 bases). V dropped 3 bases and J dropped 2 bases, with 13 bases sitting between them. The CDR3 totals 15 residues. Germline V gene lookup returns CDR1 SGHVS and CDR2 FQNEAQ. The CDR3 DNA sequence: TGTGCCAGCAGCTTGGGGGGGGTTACTAACACTGAAGCTTTCTTT. Protein sequence: CASSLGGVTNTEAFF.

The gene calls are TRBV7-2 and TRBJ2-7, with TRBD2 identical over 8 bases. This CDR3 comprises 15 residues. Trimming at V came to 7 bases and at J to 2 bases, leaving 10 bases not matched to a gene. Germline assignment: CDR1 SGHTA and CDR2 FQGNSA. In nucleotides, the CDR3 is TGTGCCAGCACCATTAACGGGGGGGCCACCTACGAGCAGTACTTC. Protein product: CASTINGGATYEQYF.

Note on this clone: One end of the junction is discordant with germline, which a read error may explain. The V and J genes are TRBV7-7 and TRBJ2-5; 12 positions match TRBD2. Germline lookup yields CDR1 SSHAT and CDR2 FNYEAQ (reference sequence). CDR3 length: 19 amino acids. The CDR3 loop is CASSLGRTSGARPQETQYF. CDR3 in DNA: TGTGCTAGCAGCCTGGGAAGGACTAGCGGGGCTAGACCTCAAGAGACCCAGTACTTC.

The V call is TRBV11-3, the J call TRBJ2-7, with TRBD1 identical over 9 bases. CDR3 length: 15 residues. Looked up from germline, CDR1 is SGHNT and CDR2 is YENEEA. V lost 4 bases and J lost 1; bases outside the gene matches: 5. CDR3 nucleotides: TGTGCCAGCAGCTGGGGGACAGGGTTTTCCTACGAGCAGTACTTC. It codes for CASSWGTGFSYEQYF.

This clone was seen a single time. V is TRBV7-2 and J is TRBJ2-7; D gene unclear. Germline-derived CDR1 and CDR2 are SGHTA and FQGNSA. CDR3 size: 15 residues. Between the trimmed V and J ends, which lost 2 bases and 1 base, there was a span of 12 bases. The CDR3 loop is CASSLRRGNSYEQYF. The CDR3 bases are TGTGCCAGCAGCTTACGACGAGGCAATTCCTACGAGCAGTACTTC.

The J gene is TRBJ2-7, the V gene TRBV5-1; 10 bases are a match to TRBD1. This CDR3 has 15 amino acids. The V and J ends lost 4 bases and 5 bases, in that order; junction bases with no gene match: 9. In germline, CDR1 is SGHRS, CDR2 YFSETQ. The CDR3 nucleotides are TGCGCCAGCAGCAACCGGGACAGGGGTGTCCACGAGCAGTACTTC. Protein: CASSNRDRGVHEQYF.

The genes are TRBV9 and TRBJ2-3; 14 nucleotides align to TRBD2. V was pared by 4 bases and J by 5 bases, with 6 bases of the junction left unmatched. The germline V gene encodes CDR1 SGDLS and CDR2 YYNGEE. The CDR3 covers 16 residues. DNA for the CDR3: TGTGCCAGCAGCCCCGGGACTAGCGGGGGTGGAGATACGCAGTATTTT. It codes for CASSPGTSGGGDTQYF.